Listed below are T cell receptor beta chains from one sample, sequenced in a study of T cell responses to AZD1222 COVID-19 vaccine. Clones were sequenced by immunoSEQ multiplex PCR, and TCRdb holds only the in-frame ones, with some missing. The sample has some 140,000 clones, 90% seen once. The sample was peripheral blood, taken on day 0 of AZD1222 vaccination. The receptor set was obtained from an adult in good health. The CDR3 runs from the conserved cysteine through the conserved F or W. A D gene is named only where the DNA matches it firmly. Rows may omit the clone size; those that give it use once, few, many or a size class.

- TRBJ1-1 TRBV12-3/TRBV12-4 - TGTGCCAGCAGGGGGCTTAACACTGAAGCTTTCTTT CASRGLNTEAFF
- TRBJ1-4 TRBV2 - TGTGCCAGCATGCCGGGACGCGACAATGAAAAACTGTTTTTT CASMPGRDNEKLFF
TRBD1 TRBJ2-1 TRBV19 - TGTGCCAGTAGTACTTGGACAGGGGCTGTTAGAAATGAGCAGTTCTTC CASSTWTGAVRNEQFF
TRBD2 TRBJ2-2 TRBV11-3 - TGTGCCAGCAGCGTCACCAGCGGGAGCTCCGGGGAGCTGTTTTTT CASSVTSGSSGELFF
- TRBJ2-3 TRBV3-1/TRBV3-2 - TGTGCCAGCAGCCAAGCAGGGGCAGGAGGGGATACGCAGTATTTT CASSQAGAGGDTQYF
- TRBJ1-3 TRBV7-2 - TGTGCCAGCAGCTTATCGAGTGTACGGACCGCCGGAAACACCATATATTTT CASSLSSVRTAGNTIYF
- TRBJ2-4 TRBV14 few TGTGCCAGCAGCCAGACCTACGATGGGGGGCGCCCCAACATTCAGTACTTC CASSQTYDGGRPNIQYF
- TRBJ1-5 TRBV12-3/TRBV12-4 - TGTGCCAGCAGTCCACAGGGCCAACAGCCCCAGCATTTT CASSPQGQQPQHF
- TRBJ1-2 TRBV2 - TGTGCCAGCAGTGAAGCGTCGGGACTGAGCCCTAACTATGGCTACACCTTC CASSEASGLSPNYGYTF
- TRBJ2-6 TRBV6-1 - TGTGCCAGCAGTGCAGTGAGGACCTCTGGGGCCAACGTCCTGACTTTC CASSAVRTSGANVLTF
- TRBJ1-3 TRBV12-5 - TGTGCTAGTGGTTTGGATGGGCAGGAAAACACCATATATTTT CASGLDGQENTIYF
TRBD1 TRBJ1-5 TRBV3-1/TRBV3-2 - TGTGCCAGCAGCCACTCCTTAGACAGGGGCCTCAATCAGCCCCAGCATTTT CASSHSLDRGLNQPQHF
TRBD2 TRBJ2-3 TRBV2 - TGTGCCAGCAGTGAAGCGTTGGGACTAGGGGCAGATACGCAGTATTTT CASSEALGLGADTQYF
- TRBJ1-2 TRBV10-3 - TGTGCCATCAGGGTAGGACGGAGGGAAGGAGGCTACACCTTC CAIRVGRREGGYTF
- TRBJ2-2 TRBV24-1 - TGTGCCACCAGTTCTCAGTTGAACACCGGGGAGCTGTTTTTT CATSSQLNTGELFF
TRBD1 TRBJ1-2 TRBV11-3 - TGTGCCAGCAGCCCTCAGGGGGCTGGCGATGGCTACACCTTC CASSPQGAGDGYTF
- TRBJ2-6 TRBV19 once TGTGCCAGTACGGCCGAACCGACAGTAACTGGGGCCAACGTCCTGACTTTC CASTAEPTVTGANVLTF
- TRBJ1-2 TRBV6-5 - TGTGCCAGCACTAAGGGATCGACGATCTATGGCTACACCTTC CASTKGSTIYGYTF
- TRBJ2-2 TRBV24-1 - TGTGCCACCAGTGACCCCCACGGGGGCCCGAGCACCGGGGAGCTGTTTTTT CATSDPHGGPSTGELFF
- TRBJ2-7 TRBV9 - TGTGCCAGCAGCGGAACCGACAGCAGCTCCTACGAGCAGTACTTC CASSGTDSSSYEQYF
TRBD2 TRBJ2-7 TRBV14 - TGTGCCAGCAGCCAATACAGACTAGCGGCATCCTACGAGCAGTACTTC CASSQYRLAASYEQYF
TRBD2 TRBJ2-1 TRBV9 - TGTGCCAGCAGCGCAAGTAGGACTAGGAACAATGAGCAGTTCTTC CASSASRTRNNEQFF
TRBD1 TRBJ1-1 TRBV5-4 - TGTGCCAGCAGCTCCCCACGAGGCGGACAGGGACCCATGAACACTGAAGCTTTCTTT CASSSPRGGQGPMNTEAFF
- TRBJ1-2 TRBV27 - TGTGCCAGCAGTTTATCGAGTCAGGGGGGCTACACCTTC CASSLSSQGGYTF
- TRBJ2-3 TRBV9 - TGTGCCAGCAGCGTAGCTGTAGCGTTAACAGATACGCAGTATTTT CASSVAVALTDTQYF
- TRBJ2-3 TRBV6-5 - TGTGCCAGCAGTCGCCGGGACAGCACAGATACGCAGTATTTT CASSRRDSTDTQYF
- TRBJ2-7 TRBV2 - TGTGCCAGCATCGAACCGTCTACCTACGAGCAGTACTTC CASIEPSTYEQYF
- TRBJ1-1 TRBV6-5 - TGTGCCAGCAGTTACGGGGGGACCACTGAAGCTTTCTTT CASSYGGTTEAFF
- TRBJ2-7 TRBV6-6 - TGTGCCAGCAGTTACGCCCTGGGGTACGAGCAGTACTTC CASSYALGYEQYF
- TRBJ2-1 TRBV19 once TGTGCCAGTAGTATGAGGGGGGGCGCCTACAATGAGCAGTTCTTC CASSMRGGAYNEQFF
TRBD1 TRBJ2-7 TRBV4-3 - TGCGCCAGCAGCCAAAACAGGGGAAAGTTGTGGGAGCAGTACTTC CASSQNRGKLWEQYF
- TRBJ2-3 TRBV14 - TGTGCCAGCAGCCAAGAAGGCGGGGCCAGGGATACGCAGTATTTT CASSQEGGARDTQYF
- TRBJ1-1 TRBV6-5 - TGTGCCAGCAGCCCCCGAAGAACCTCTGAAGCTTTCTTT CASSPRRTSEAFF
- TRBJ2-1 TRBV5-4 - TGTGCCAGCAGCTTAGGCCGGTTTAACAATGAGCAGTTCTTC CASSLGRFNNEQFF
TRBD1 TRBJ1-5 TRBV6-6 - TGTGCCAGCAGTCTCGGGACAGGGAATCAGCCCCAGCATTTT CASSLGTGNQPQHF
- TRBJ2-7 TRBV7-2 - TGTGCCAGCAGGTCGGGGCCTGTGGGCTCCTACGAGCAGTACTTC CASRSGPVGSYEQYF
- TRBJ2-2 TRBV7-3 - TGTGCCAGCAGCTTAGGCTCCCTGGGGGACACCGGGGAGCTGTTTTTT CASSLGSLGDTGELFF
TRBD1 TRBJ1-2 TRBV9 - TGTGCCAGCAGCCCCTCAGGGGGCGGTAACTATGGCTACACCTTC CASSPSGGGNYGYTF
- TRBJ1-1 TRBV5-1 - TGCGCCAGTCATCCCGACCCCTTAAAGGAAGCTTTCTTT CASHPDPLKEAFF
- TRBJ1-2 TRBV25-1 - TGTGCCAGCAGTGGCCGCGGCAGCAAGGGGTATGGCTACACCTTC CASSGRGSKGYGYTF
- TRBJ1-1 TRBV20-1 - TGCAGTGCTAGTGGGGGCTGGAGCCTGAACACTGAAGCTTTCTTT CSASGGWSLNTEAFF
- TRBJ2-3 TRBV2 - TGTGCCAGCACCAGCGGGCCCGACACAGATACGCAGTATTTT CASTSGPDTDTQYF
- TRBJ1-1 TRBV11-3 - TGTGCCAGCAGCTTAAAAACTGAAGCTTTCTTT CASSLKTEAFF
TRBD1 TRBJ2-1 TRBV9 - TGTGCCAGCAGCGCCCCCTTGGGACAGGGAATACTGAATGAGCAGTTCTTC CASSAPLGQGILNEQFF
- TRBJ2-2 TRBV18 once TGTGCCAGCTCACCCCGACCCCCCACAGTGGGAACCGGGGAGCTGTTTTTT CASSPRPPTVGTGELFF
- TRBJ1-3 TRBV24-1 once TGTGCCACCAGTGCCAAACGGGGGCCTGGAAACACCATATATTTT CATSAKRGPGNTIYF